The TCR beta chain under discussion was sequenced for a study of identical twins. In TCRdb, the 5' RACE reads were re-called with MiXCR into one record per CDR3 protein. The sample lists 540,000 or so distinct CDR3 sequences; about 20% were seen once. The V gene's germline CDR1 is KGHSH and CDR2 LQKENI. Trimming took 4 bases from V and 9 from J; bases not matched to a gene: 9. The CDR3 consists of 14 residues. Findings and caveats of the study: While abundant cord blood beta clonotypes carried fewer insertions, memory repertoires showed no such pattern.

As regards this clonotype: Its antigen is still unknown.

The same data also contributed to another study, on yellow fever vaccine responses in identical twins.

The V gene is TRBV18, the J gene TRBJ2-1, with 7 nucleotides matching TRBD1. Sequenced: CD4+ T cells sorted from blood. The sequence was collected from a woman aged 18-30 years in good health. The CDR3 loop is CASSQTRQGIEQFF. The CDR3 DNA is TGTGCCAGCTCACAGACCCGACAGGGAATTGAGCAGTTCTTC.